What follows are 19 T cell receptor beta chains derived from one specimen sequenced in a study of blood T cell repertoires in COVID-19. Assay used: immunoSEQ multiplex PCR; TCRdb lists only in-frame clones, some missing. Of about 200,000 clones in the sample, around four fifths were seen once. The sample consisted of peripheral blood. The receptors were gathered from a woman aged 40 to 49 with active or convalescent COVID-19.

This sequence joins TRBV7-9 and TRBJ2-3, with TRBD2 matching over 7 bases. With 5 bases clipped from V and 1 base from J, the junction kept 3 bases outside the gene matches. The germline CDR1 and CDR2 sequences are SEHNR and FQNEAQ (reference sequence). This CDR3 region has 14 residues. Here the CDR3 reads CASSKSGGTDTQYF. In nucleotides, the CDR3 is TGTGCCAGCAGCAAGAGCGGGGGCACAGATACGCAGTATTTT. The complete variable domain, with remaining parts taken from reference TRBV7-9 and TRBJ2-3, reads DTGVSQNPRHKITKRGQNVTFRCDPISEHNRLYWYRQTLGQGPEFLTYFQNEAQLEKSRLLSDRFSAERPKGSFSTLEIQRTEQGDSAMYLCASSKSGGTDTQYFGPGTRLTVL.

This clone was recorded once. The chain carries TRBV9 and TRBJ1-2, with 8 bases aligning to TRBD1. V was clipped by 3 bases and J by 0 bases; unmatched bases: 10. The CDR3 is 17 amino acids. CDR1 SGDLS and CDR2 YYNGEE come from the germline V gene. This CDR3 reads CASSGFRDRSPNYGYTF. In DNA form, the CDR3 reads TGTGCCAGCAGCGGATTCCGGGACAGGAGCCCTAACTATGGCTACACCTTC.

This clone was observed a handful of times. The V and J genes are TRBV5-1 and TRBJ2-2, with TRBD2 matching over 10 bases. Germline values: CDR1 SGHRS, CDR2 YFSETQ. J gave up 1 base and V 6 bases, and 3 bases lay outside the gene matches. The CDR3 covers 15 residues. The CDR3 DNA sequence: TGCGCCAGCACCGCTAGCGGGGGGAACACCGGGGAGCTGTTTTTT. Protein product: CASTASGGNTGELFF. Variable domain in full (rest from reference TRBV5-1 and TRBJ2-2): KAGVTQTPRYLIKTRGQQVTLSCSPISGHRSVSWYQQTPGQGLQFLFEYFSETQRNKGNFPGRFSGRQFSNSRSEMNVSTLELGDSALYLCASTASGGNTGELFFGEGSRLTVL.

This rearrangement joins TRBV24-1 to TRBJ1-5, with D perhaps TRBD1 (5 bases). Germline V gives CDR1 KGHDR, CDR2 SFDVKD. V was cut by 3 bases and J by 7 bases, with 15 bases left in between. This CDR3 has 15 residues. The CDR3 loop is CATSDGGGVRQPQHF. In DNA form, the CDR3 reads TGTGCCACCAGTGATGGCGGGGGTGTTAGGCAGCCCCAGCATTTT.

The chain carries TRBV3-1 (or the pseudogene TRBV3-2) and TRBJ2-3; 8 bases align to TRBD1. Per the germline V gene, CDR1 is LGHDT and CDR2 is YNNKEL (reference sequence). This CDR3 has 17 residues. J gave up 5 bases and V 4 bases, and 14 bases lay outside the gene matches. The DNA of the CDR3 is TGTGCCAGCAGCCGGGACAGGAACCCACTTACCGGAGATACGCAGTATTTT. Its protein is CASSRDRNPLTGDTQYF.

V usage is TRBV4-1 and J usage is TRBJ2-1, with a weak D call TRBD1 (5 bases). The CDR3 has 16 residues. V was trimmed by 1 base and J by 0 bases, leaving 10 bases between them. The germline CDR1 and CDR2 sequences are MGHRA and YSYEKL. Here the CDR3 DNA reads TGCGCCAGCAGCCAAGTGGACATGCTCTCCTACAATGAGCAGTTCTTC. Residues: CASSQVDMLSYNEQFF.

The chain links TRBV14 to TRBJ1-1; D may be TRBD1 (5 bases). Germline-derived CDR1 and CDR2 are SGHDN and FVKESK. The V end was cut by 3 bases, the J end by 4 bases, with 15 bases between. The CDR3 is made up of 15 amino acids. The CDR3: CASSHQGRGGTEAFF. As DNA, the CDR3 is TGTGCCAGCAGCCACCAAGGTAGGGGTGGCACTGAAGCTTTCTTT. The full variable domain, rest sourced from reference TRBV14 and TRBJ1-1, is EAGVTQFPSHSVIEKGQTVTLRCDPISGHDNLYWYRRVMGKEIKFLLHFVKESKQDESGMPNNRFLAERTGGTYSTLKVQPAELEDSGVYFCASSHQGRGGTEAFFGQGTRLTVV.

The chain combines TRBV7-9 with TRBJ1-5; D unclear. The CDR3 totals 14 residues. CDR1 and CDR2 (germline): SEHNR, FQNEAQ (reference sequence). Trimming removed 1 base at V and 4 bases at J, with 8 bases between. This CDR3 is CASSLDSGNQPQHF. The DNA for the CDR3 is TGTGCCAGCAGCTTAGATTCGGGAAATCAGCCCCAGCATTTT.

The chain carries TRBV15 and TRBJ1-5, with a weak D call TRBD1 (6 bases). The V gene lost 8 bases and the J gene lost 4 bases, with 18 bases spanning the gap. This CDR3 is built from 15 residues. Germline V CDR1 and CDR2: LNHNV, YYDKDF (reference sequence). This CDR3 reads CATRRKDSSNQPQHF. The CDR3 region has the DNA TGTGCCACCCGGAGAAAGGACAGTTCTAATCAGCCCCAGCATTTT.

The chain joins TRBV11-3 to TRBJ2-2; 10 bases map to TRBD2. Germline values: CDR1 SGHNT, CDR2 YENEEA. The CDR3 consists of 18 residues. The J segment lost 1 base and the V segment lost 3 bases, leaving 8 bases of the junction unmatched. The CDR3 here is CASSFLPLAGVNTGELFF. In DNA, the CDR3 is TGTGCCAGCAGCTTCCTCCCCCTAGCGGGAGTGAACACCGGGGAGCTGTTTTTT.

The rearrangement joins TRBV7-3 to TRBJ2-7; 9 bases are a match to TRBD1. Germline lookup yields CDR1 SGHTA and CDR2 FQGTGA. V trimming: 1 base; J trimming: 5 bases; junction bases outside the gene matches: 6. The CDR3 covers 15 residues. DNA of the CDR3: TGTGCCAGCAGCTTAATATCGGGACAGGGCCACGAGCAGTACTTC. Residues: CASSLISGQGHEQYF.

The chain carries TRBV7-2 and TRBJ1-2; TRBD1 matches 7 bases. Trimming took 4 bases from V and 0 from J; bases not matched to a gene: 8. The length of the CDR3 is 16 residues. Germline V gene sequence: CDR1 SGHTA, CDR2 FQGNSA. CDR3 sequence: CASSSGRQGANYGYTF. CDR3 DNA: TGTGCCAGCAGCTCCGGGCGGCAGGGGGCTAACTATGGCTACACCTTC.

The chain joins TRBV10-1 to TRBJ1-6; unclear D gene. The germline gives CDR1 WNHNN, CDR2 SYGVQD (reference sequence). The CDR3 length is 16 residues. V dropped 0 bases and J dropped 10 bases, with 16 bases sitting between them. The CDR3 spells CASSESARHFGSPLHF. DNA for the CDR3: TGCGCCAGCAGTGAGTCGGCACGGCACTTCGGGTCACCCCTCCACTTT.

The J gene is TRBJ1-1, the V gene TRBV19, with D tentatively TRBD1 (5 bases). This CDR3 region has 17 residues. Looked up from germline, CDR1 is LNHDA and CDR2 is SQIVND (reference sequence). Trimming removed 1 base at V and 3 bases at J, with 18 bases between. This CDR3 is CASSIVPRARGDTEAFF. CDR3 nucleotide sequence: TGTGCCAGTAGTATAGTCCCCAGGGCTCGTGGGGACACTGAAGCTTTCTTT.

V and J are TRBV2 and TRBJ1-1; TRBD1 matches at 9 bases. V dropped 10 bases and J dropped 1; count of bases not matched to a gene: 4. This CDR3 is 13 amino acids long. The germline V gene encodes CDR1 SNHLY and CDR2 FYNNEI. Here the CDR3 reads CAMGDRANTEAFF. The CDR3 DNA follows: TGTGCCATGGGGGACAGGGCGAACACTGAAGCTTTCTTT.

This clone occurred a few times. The rearrangement uses TRBV27 and TRBJ2-7; 7 bases align to TRBD2. Trimming at V came to 5 bases and at J to 0 bases, leaving 7 bases not matched to a gene. CDR3 length equals 15 residues. The germline V gene has CDR1 MNHEY and CDR2 SMNVEV (reference sequence). CDR3 protein: CASSLTGLVSYEQYF. As DNA, the CDR3 is TGTGCCAGCAGTCTTACCGGACTAGTCTCCTACGAGCAGTACTTC.

The chain recombines TRBV19 with TRBJ2-1; 13 bases map to TRBD2. Germline lookup yields CDR1 LNHDA and CDR2 SQIVND (reference sequence). CDR3 length: 15 amino acids. After removal of 7 bases from V and 6 bases from J, the junction contained 6 bases not matched to a gene. CDR3 sequence reads: CASTTGLAGANEQFF. The CDR3 DNA reads as TGTGCCAGTACCACTGGACTAGCGGGGGCCAATGAGCAGTTCTTC.

As DNA, the CDR3 is TGTGCCAGCAGCCGGACAGGGGGCAATCAGCCCCAGCATTTT. This encodes CASSRTGGNQPQHF. The chain carries TRBV6-5 and TRBJ1-5; 9 bases agree with TRBD1. The V gene's germline CDR1 is MNHEY and CDR2 SVGAGI. The CDR3 totals 14 residues. V lost 6 bases to trimming and J lost 2 bases; unmatched junction nucleotides: 2.

This chain uses TRBV24-1 with TRBJ2-1; D uncertain. This CDR3 is built from 12 residues. The V gene's germline CDR1 is KGHDR and CDR2 SFDVKD. Trimming left V 8 bases short and J 10 bases short, with 14 bases between. DNA of the CDR3: TGTGCCACCATCGGGTCGGGTGGGGAGCAGTTCTTC. Amino acids: CATIGSGGEQFF.